This T cell receptor (beta chain) was recovered during a study of cytomegalovirus exposure and HLA in healthy donors. Turning to the study itself: There were more than 350 genotyped donors. Of these, 81% fell in the genetic ancestry cluster associated with self-reported Caucasian donors.

Concerning this clone itself: What it binds is unknown. Relative to the germline gene, one junction end is altered; a read error may explain this.

Use of 60 Vbeta and 13 Jbeta primers characterized the PCR. Method: immunoSEQ multiplex PCR; TCRdb's copy keeps in-frame clones and lacks some. The table shows 100,000 to 150,000 clones, with around three quarters occurring only once. The CDR3 covers 14 residues. The V gene's germline CDR1 is SGHRS and CDR2 YFSETQ. Study-wide findings and caveats: Several of the most significant clusters were apparently associated with common viral pathogens in a later analysis.

Sequences were obtained from PBMCs. The chain is built from TRBV5-1 and TRBJ1-2, with 7 bases identical to TRBD1. The TCR comes from a woman in her thirties or forties in good health and CMV-seronegative. The DNA of the CDR3 is TGCGCCAGCGGCTTGGCACAGGGGAACTATGGCTACACCTTC. As protein: CASGLAQGNYGYTF.